The present entry profiles one T cell receptor beta chain with its context. Its antigen is undetermined. PCR amplification relied on 60 Vbeta primers (plus 13 Jbeta primers). Sequencing was performed with immunoSEQ multiplex PCR; in TCRdb, only in-frame clones are kept and a portion is missing. The sample consists of some 100,000 clones, 70% to 80% of them appearing once. This sample was included in a study of cytomegalovirus exposure and HLA in healthy donors. About the study: HLA-typed donors were the source of around 80 million unique TCRs, which an early data release held. Study observations and caveats: In a later analysis, most CMV-associated TCR beta chains appeared HLA-restricted.

The CDR3 length is 17 residues. The junction had 9 bases not matched to a gene; V was cut back by 2 bases and J by 5 bases. Germline V gene data show CDR1 as MDHEN and CDR2 as SYDVKM. The receptor comes from a woman aged 45 to 65 in good health and CMV-seropositive. J is TRBJ1-2 and V is TRBV28, with TRBD1 identical over 12 bases. Sequenced sample: PBMCs. The CDR3 here is CASSLGGTGGDLYGYTF. The CDR3 DNA reads TGTGCCAGCAGTTTAGGAGGGACAGGGGGCGATTTATATGGCTACACCTTC.